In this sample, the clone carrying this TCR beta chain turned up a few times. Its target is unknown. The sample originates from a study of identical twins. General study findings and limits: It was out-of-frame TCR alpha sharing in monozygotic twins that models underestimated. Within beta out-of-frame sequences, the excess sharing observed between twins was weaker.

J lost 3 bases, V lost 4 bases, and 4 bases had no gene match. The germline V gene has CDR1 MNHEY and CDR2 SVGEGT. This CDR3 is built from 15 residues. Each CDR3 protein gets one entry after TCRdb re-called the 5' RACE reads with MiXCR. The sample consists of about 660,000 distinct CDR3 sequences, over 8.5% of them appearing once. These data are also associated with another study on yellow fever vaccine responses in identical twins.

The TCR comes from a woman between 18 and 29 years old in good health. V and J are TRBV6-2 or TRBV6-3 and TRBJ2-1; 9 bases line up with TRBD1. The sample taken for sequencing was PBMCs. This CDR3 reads CASSSQGALYNEQFF. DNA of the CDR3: TGTGCCAGCAGTTCACAGGGGGCTCTCTACAATGAGCAGTTCTTC.